Listed here are 16 T cell receptor beta chains from one sample, sequenced in a study of blood T cell repertoires in COVID-19. Sequencing was performed with immunoSEQ multiplex PCR; in TCRdb, only in-frame clones are kept and a portion is missing. The data show 300,000 to 400,000 clones, 85% seen once. Sequenced input: PBMCs or T cells enriched from blood (not recorded which). The receptors shown here come from a woman aged 30 to 39 who had been exposed to COVID-19.

The J gene is TRBJ2-3, the V gene TRBV5-1; 8 nucleotides match TRBD1. This CDR3 spans 15 amino acids. Germline V lookup: CDR1 SGHRS, CDR2 YFSETQ. V lost 4 bases, J lost 2 bases, and 6 bases stayed unmatched. The CDR3 sequence: CASSPDRGDTDTQYF. As DNA, the CDR3 is TGCGCCAGCAGCCCTGACAGGGGAGACACAGATACGCAGTATTTT.

J is TRBJ2-7 and V is TRBV2, with 11 bases fitting TRBD1. The germline V gene has CDR1 SNHLY and CDR2 FYNNEI. J was trimmed by 5 bases and V by 6 bases; bases with no gene match: 12. The length of the CDR3 is 16 residues. In DNA, the CDR3 is TGTGCCAGCAGGGAAATTGGACAGGGGGCGTTCAACGAGCAGTACTTC. This encodes CASREIGQGAFNEQYF.

In DNA, the CDR3 is TGTGCCGTTCGACAGGGGGCTATCTATGGCTACACCTTC. It codes for CAVRQGAIYGYTF. The V gene is TRBV3-1 (or the pseudogene TRBV3-2), the J gene TRBJ1-2, with 10 bases identical to TRBD1. With 11 bases clipped from V and 4 bases from J, the junction kept 7 bases outside the gene matches. The CDR3 extends over 13 amino acids. Germline V CDR1 and CDR2: LGHDT, YNNKEL (reference sequence).

CDR3 nucleotides: TGTGCCAGCAGCATCCAAGCGGGAGGGTCCTCCTACGAGCAGTACTTC. Translated: CASSIQAGGSSYEQYF. The chain links TRBV9 to TRBJ2-7, with 10 positions matching TRBD2. The CDR3 is made up of 16 amino acids. Germline CDR1 SGDLS, CDR2 YYNGEE. The ends lost 4 bases at V and 0 bases at J; junction bases unmatched: 7.

V is TRBV6-5 and J is TRBJ2-7; TRBD2 aligns across 11 bases. This CDR3 spans 15 amino acids. Looked up from germline, CDR1 is MNHEY and CDR2 is SVGAGI. Losses at the gene ends were 1 base for V and 2 bases for J; bases not matched to a gene: 1. The CDR3: CASSYLLAGAYEQYF. The DNA of the CDR3 is TGTGCCAGCAGTTACTTACTAGCGGGGGCCTACGAGCAGTACTTC.

A single count supports this clone. The chain combines TRBV2 with TRBJ1-2, with a possible D match to TRBD1 (5 bases). The CDR3 spans 16 residues. With 6 bases removed from V and 6 bases from J, the gap between germline ends came to 23 bases. CDR1 is SNHLY, CDR2 FYNNEI, per germline. CDR3 amino acids: CASRDALQGARDGYTF. In nucleotides, the CDR3 is TGTGCCAGCAGAGACGCGCTTCAAGGGGCGCGAGATGGCTACACCTTC. Full variable domain (remainder filled in from reference TRBV2 and TRBJ1-2): EPEVTQTPSHQVTQMGQEVILRCVPISNHLYFYWYRQILGQKVEFLVSFYNNEISEKSEIFDDQFSVERPDGSNFTLKIRSTKLEDSAMYFCASRDALQGARDGYTFGSGTRLTVV.

This clone was seen once. This chain links TRBV7-9 with TRBJ1-1, with D possibly matching TRBD1 (5 bases). Looked up from germline, CDR1 is SEHNR and CDR2 is FQNEAQ (reference sequence). The V end was cut by 10 bases, the J end by 5 bases, with 11 bases between. This CDR3 has 11 residues. This CDR3 reads CANGGRTEAFF. The CDR3 bases are TGTGCCAACGGGGGAAGGACTGAAGCTTTCTTT.

The chain has TRBV18 and TRBJ1-3; TRBD1 matches at 7 bases. This CDR3 contains 17 residues. V lost 0 bases and J lost 0; bases outside the gene matches: 5. CDR1 is KGHSH, CDR2 LQKENI, per germline. CDR3 bases: TGTGCCAGCTCACCACCACAGGGGCAAAACTCTGGAAACACCATATATTTT. Translating gives CASSPPQGQNSGNTIYF.

The chain carries TRBV6-4 and TRBJ1-5, with 7 bases lining up with TRBD1. Germline V gene lookup returns CDR1 MRHNA and CDR2 SNTAGT. The CDR3 loop spans 15 amino acids. Trimming cost V 6 bases and J 4 bases; bases outside gene matches: 9. The CDR3 DNA follows: TGTGCCAGCAGAATGACAGGGATGGGGAATCAGCCCCAGCATTTT. It is translated as CASRMTGMGNQPQHF.

This clone appeared once. V gene TRBV15 combines with J gene TRBJ1-6; 7 bases map to TRBD1. V was clipped by 4 bases and J by 7 bases; unmatched bases: 7. This CDR3 spans 15 amino acids. Germline V CDR1 and CDR2: LNHNV, YYDKDF (reference sequence). The CDR3 DNA reads TGTGCCACCAGCATATCCGACAGGGAGAATTCACCCCTCCACTTT. This codes for CATSISDRENSPLHF.

The V call is TRBV2, the J call TRBJ1-5, with 9 bases matching TRBD1. Per the germline V gene, CDR1 is SNHLY and CDR2 is FYNNEI. This CDR3 comprises 17 residues. Germline trimming cut 6 bases from V and 4 bases from J; bases unmatched to any gene: 13. The chain's CDR3 is CASRGEGQGRSNQPQHF. The CDR3 nucleotides are TGTGCCAGCAGAGGGGAGGGACAGGGAAGGTCTAATCAGCCCCAGCATTTT.

V and J are TRBV5-1 and TRBJ2-2, with D possibly TRBD2 on 6 matching bases. The V and J ends lost 1 base and 6 bases respectively, with 13 bases between them. The CDR3 contains 15 residues. The V gene's germline CDR1 is SGHRS and CDR2 YFSETQ. Here the CDR3 DNA reads TGCGCCAGCAGCTTGATGACTAGTCTGGCCGGGGAGCTGTTTTTT. Its translation: CASSLMTSLAGELFF.

The V gene is TRBV5-6, the J gene TRBJ1-5; 9 nucleotides match TRBD1. Germline V gives CDR1 SGHDT, CDR2 YYEEEE. The CDR3 totals 14 residues. J was trimmed by 6 bases and V by 3 bases; bases with no gene match: 4. The CDR3 sequence is CASSSGQGGQPQHF. The CDR3 nucleotides read TGTGCCAGCAGCTCGGGACAGGGTGGTCAGCCCCAGCATTTT.

The gene calls are TRBV3-1 (or the pseudogene TRBV3-2) and TRBJ1-2; D is ambiguous. The CDR3 loop spans 13 amino acids. Trimming left V 1 base short and J 5 bases short, with 8 bases between. Germline values: CDR1 LGHDT, CDR2 YNNKEL (reference sequence). CDR3: CASSQGLKYGYTF. The CDR3 nucleotides are TGTGCCAGCAGCCAAGGTCTAAAGTATGGCTACACCTTC.

The V call is TRBV5-1, the J call TRBJ2-7; D not certain. This CDR3 is 13 amino acids long. V shed 4 bases and J shed 1 base, with 9 bases lying between them. The germline V gene has CDR1 SGHRS and CDR2 YFSETQ. The CDR3, as DNA: TGCGCCAGCAGCCAAGGAGCGTCCTACGAGCAGTACTTC. It yields the protein CASSQGASYEQYF. Full variable domain (missing parts from reference TRBV5-1 and TRBJ2-7): KAGVTQTPRYLIKTRGQQVTLSCSPISGHRSVSWYQQTPGQGLQFLFEYFSETQRNKGNFPGRFSGRQFSNSRSEMNVSTLELGDSALYLCASSQGASYEQYFGPGTRLTVT.

The chain uses TRBV6-5 and TRBJ1-2; no clear D gene. The germline gives CDR1 MNHEY, CDR2 SVGAGI. Trimming took 7 bases from V and 1 from J, leaving 16 bases between them. This CDR3 is 15 amino acids long. This CDR3 reads CASTATGRYNYGYTF. The CDR3 region has the DNA TGTGCCAGCACCGCAACGGGAAGGTATAACTATGGCTACACCTTC.